This T cell receptor beta chain was found in a study of blood T cells in healthy people across ages. Points on this clonotype: Its antigen is not known.

Study results and caveats: In the absence of known donor CMV status, changes in expanded clonotypes were possibly confounded.

Primed by a sample-barcoded 5' primer and a J-beta primer mix, a second PCR proceeded for roughly 6 to 12 cycles. TCRdb re-called the 5' RACE reads through MiXCR, storing one row per CDR3 protein. The sample contains 1.5 million to 2 million distinct CDR3 sequences, 30% to 35% of which appear only once. Sequenced input: blood. The clonotype was recovered from a young woman in good health.

The CDR3 coding sequence is TGTGCCAGCAGCTCCCCATGGGACAGGGGTAACAAAAACATTCAGTACTTC. It codes for CASSSPWDRGNKNIQYF. V gene TRBV21-1 combines with J gene TRBJ2-4; TRBD1, the table's D call, lacks a check against the DNA. TRBV21-1 is marked as a pseudogene. There are 17 residues in the CDR3.